These 27 T cell receptor beta chains were all obtained from the same sample, sequenced in a study of cytomegalovirus exposure and HLA in healthy donors. The PCR ran on 60 Vbeta and 13 Jbeta primers. The assay was immunoSEQ multiplex PCR, and TCRdb's table has in-frame clones only and misses some. The data show some 150,000 clones, nearly 80% seen once. Sequenced input: PBMCs. All receptors derive from a middle-aged man in good health and CMV-seropositive.

This clone has just a few counts. J is TRBJ2-7 and V is TRBV5-6, with D tentatively TRBD1 (5 bases). Trimming shortened V by 2 bases and J by 2 bases, and 11 bases separated the two germline ends. CDR3 length: 14 amino acids. Looked up from germline, CDR1 is SGHDT and CDR2 is YYEEEE. The CDR3 reads CASSLGREPYEQYF. The CDR3 region has the DNA TGTGCCAGCAGCTTAGGCAGGGAACCCTACGAGCAGTACTTC.

The chain is built from TRBV7-9 and TRBJ2-1; D is perhaps TRBD1 (5 bases). Trimming took off 6 bases at V and 3 bases at J, with 9 bases between the two ends. The CDR3 has 13 amino acids. The germline V gene has CDR1 SEHNR and CDR2 FQNEAQ (reference sequence). The CDR3: CASSSQGYNEQFF. The DNA of the CDR3 is TGTGCCAGCAGTTCTCAGGGCTACAATGAGCAGTTCTTC.

The V and J genes are TRBV7-9 and TRBJ2-7; 8 nucleotides align to TRBD2. Per germline, CDR1 SEHNR and CDR2 FQNEAQ (reference sequence). Trimming removed 5 bases from V and 2 bases from J; junction bases left unmatched: 2. This CDR3 is 13 amino acids long. In DNA form, the CDR3 reads TGTGCCAGCAGCCAGGGACTAGCCTACGAGCAGTACTTC. Protein sequence: CASSQGLAYEQYF. Combining the CDR3 with reference TRBV7-9 and TRBJ2-7 gives the whole variable domain DTGVSQNPRHKITKRGQNVTFRCDPISEHNRLYWYRQTLGQGPEFLTYFQNEAQLEKSRLLSDRFSAERPKGSFSTLEIQRTEQGDSAMYLCASSQGLAYEQYFGPGTRLTVT.

This sequence joins TRBV6-4 and TRBJ1-2; 9 bases line up with TRBD1. CDR1 is MRHNA, CDR2 SNTAGT, per germline. V was clipped by 4 bases and J by 8 bases; unmatched bases: 5. This CDR3 has 13 amino acids. The CDR3 is CASSAVQGAGYTF. Written as DNA, the CDR3 is TGTGCCAGCAGTGCGGTACAGGGGGCGGGCTACACCTTC.

This clone was recorded only once. The V and J genes are TRBV28 and TRBJ1-5; 9 positions match TRBD1. With V trimmed by 2 bases and J by 4 bases, 6 bases remained unmatched. This CDR3 comprises 16 residues. Germline CDR1 MDHEN, CDR2 SYDVKM. In DNA, the CDR3 is TGTGCCAGCAGTTTAGGGACAGGGATCCTTAATCAGCCCCAGCATTTT. It is translated as CASSLGTGILNQPQHF.

The chain combines TRBV5-8 with TRBJ1-4; the match to TRBD1 covers 7 bases. Trimming at V came to 6 bases and at J to 2 bases, leaving 4 bases not matched to a gene. CDR3 size: 14 residues. Germline CDR1 reads SGHTS; CDR2 reads YDEGEE. The CDR3 sequence: CASNPGQTNEKLFF. CDR3 nucleotides: TGTGCCAGCAACCCGGGACAGACTAATGAAAAACTGTTTTTT. The variable domain in full, completed from reference TRBV5-8 and TRBJ1-4, reads EAGVTQSPTHLIKTRGQQATLRCSPISGHTSVYWYQQALGLGLQFLLWYDEGEERNRGNFPPRFSGRQFPNYSSELNVNALELEDSALYLCASNPGQTNEKLFFGSGTQLSVL.

The chain is built from TRBV5-1 and TRBJ2-3; no firm D call. The CDR3 runs to 16 residues. Germline CDR1 reads SGHRS; CDR2 reads YFSETQ. The V and J ends lost 0 bases and 2 bases respectively, with 13 bases between them. For the CDR3, the DNA is TGCGCCAGCAGCTTGGAACGGCTGGAGACCACAGATACGCAGTATTTT. Its translation is CASSLERLETTDTQYF. The variable domain in full, with the rest retrieved from reference TRBV5-1 and TRBJ2-3, is KAGVTQTPRYLIKTRGQQVTLSCSPISGHRSVSWYQQTPGQGLQFLFEYFSETQRNKGNFPGRFSGRQFSNSRSEMNVSTLELGDSALYLCASSLERLETTDTQYFGPGTRLTVL.

This chain links TRBV7-6 with TRBJ2-1, with 9 bases fitting TRBD1. CDR3 length: 16 residues. CDR1 and CDR2 from the germline V gene are SGHVS and FNYEAQ. Losses at the gene ends were 1 base for V and 2 bases for J; bases not matched to a gene: 3. DNA for the CDR3: TGTGCCAGCAGCTTAGAGGGACAGGGCACCTACAATGAGCAGTTCTTC. Translating gives CASSLEGQGTYNEQFF.

The V gene is TRBV9, the J gene TRBJ2-1; TRBD1 matches at 7 bases. Per germline, CDR1 SGDLS and CDR2 YYNGEE. V lost 0 bases, J lost 8 bases, and 8 bases stayed unmatched. CDR3 length equals 15 residues. The CDR3 spells CASSVEQGFFDEQFF. The CDR3 region has the DNA TGTGCCAGCAGCGTAGAACAGGGGTTTTTCGATGAGCAGTTCTTC.

The chain has TRBV5-4 and TRBJ2-3, with TRBD2 matching 7 bases. The CDR3 has 17 amino acids. Germline V gives CDR1 SGHNT, CDR2 YYREEE (reference sequence). Unmatched junction bases numbered 14, after V lost 0 bases and J lost 7 bases. CDR3 sequence: CASSLDGRTSVIYTQYF. The CDR3 nucleotides read TGTGCCAGCAGCTTGGATGGCAGGACTAGTGTGATCTATACGCAGTATTTT.

The rearrangement links TRBV6-4 to TRBJ2-2; 7 positions match TRBD2. V was clipped by 5 bases and J by 4 bases; unmatched bases: 10. This CDR3 comprises 16 residues. CDR1 is MRHNA and CDR2 is SNTAGT in the germline V gene. The CDR3 protein is CASSSLGGLITGELFF. Here the CDR3 DNA reads TGTGCCAGCAGTTCCCTGGGGGGACTAATCACCGGGGAGCTGTTTTTT.

This clone was detected once. V usage is TRBV30 and J usage is TRBJ2-5, with 10 bases that match TRBD2. Judging by the DNA end, TRBJ2-7 fits better; the J call may be wrong. CDR1 is GTSNPN, CDR2 SVGIG, per germline (reference sequence). This CDR3 contains 14 residues. CDR3 in amino acids: CAWKASGRAYEQYF. The CDR3 DNA is TGTGCCTGGAAGGCTAGCGGGAGAGCCTACGAGCAGTACTTC.

The J gene is TRBJ1-2, the V gene TRBV10-3; TRBD1 matches 9 bases. The junction had 10 bases not matched to a gene; V was cut back by 5 bases and J by 6 bases. The CDR3 extends over 15 amino acids. From germline, CDR1 is ENHRY and CDR2 SYGVKD. CDR3 region: CAISKQGAKIDGYTF. CDR3 nucleotides: TGTGCCATCAGTAAACAGGGGGCCAAAATCGATGGCTACACCTTC.

The J gene is TRBJ2-1, the V gene TRBV21-1; the D segment call TRBD2 is taken from the table without a DNA check. TRBV21-1 is labeled a pseudogene. The CDR3 spans 16 residues. DNA of the CDR3: TGTGCCAGCAGCCGATTCCTAGCGGGAGGGAGAAATGAGCAGTTCTTC. This gives the protein CASSRFLAGGRNEQFF.

The rearrangement joins TRBV6-1 to TRBJ1-5, with D possibly being TRBD1 (6 bases). V dropped 5 bases and J dropped 6 bases, with 17 bases sitting between them. The germline CDR1 and CDR2 sequences are MNHNS and SASEGT. The CDR3 is made up of 15 amino acids. For the CDR3, the DNA is TGTGCCAGCAGTAGCTCGGGGGGCTCGGGTCAGCCCCAGCATTTT. The encoded protein is CASSSSGGSGQPQHF.

This sequence joins TRBV7-7 and TRBJ2-5; D gene uncertain. The CDR3 runs 12 residues. The V gene lost 1 base and the J gene lost 4 bases, with 4 bases spanning the gap. The germline gives CDR1 SSHAT, CDR2 FNYEAQ (reference sequence). The chain's CDR3 is CASSLVGETQYF. The CDR3 region has the DNA TGTGCCAGCAGCTTAGTCGGAGAGACCCAGTACTTC.

With respect to this clone: The identical CDR3 is also encoded by other nucleotide sequences in the sample. The V and J genes are TRBV9 and TRBJ1-4, with TRBD1 matching 9 bases. The germline V gene encodes CDR1 SGDLS and CDR2 YYNGEE. The CDR3 runs 14 residues. Trimming cost V 2 bases and J 7 bases; bases outside gene matches: 3. CDR3 nucleotide sequence: TGTGCCAGCAGCGTGGGACAGGGCGGTGAAAAACTGTTTTTT. Amino acid sequence: CASSVGQGGEKLFF.

This clone has a handful of counts. The junction shows a germline mismatch at one end, possibly a read error. The V gene is TRBV7-9, the J gene TRBJ2-1; a possible D gene is TRBD2 (5 bases). This CDR3 is built from 12 residues. Germline V CDR1 and CDR2: SEHNR, FQNEAQ (reference sequence). The CDR3 protein is CSSTKSGATGFF. CDR3 sequence (DNA): TGTTCCAGCACCAAAAGCGGAGCCACTGGGTTCTTC.

The chain employs TRBV30 and TRBJ1-1, with D uncertain. Trimming took 1 base from V and 1 from J, leaving 13 bases between them. The germline V gene has CDR1 GTSNPN and CDR2 SVGIG (reference sequence). This CDR3 contains 15 residues. Here the CDR3 DNA reads TGTGCCTGGAGTGGAGTGGGAGGTGGGAACACTGAAGCTTTCTTT. It codes for CAWSGVGGGNTEAFF.

The chain has TRBV7-9 and TRBJ2-3, with 11 bases identical to TRBD2. V was clipped by 6 bases and J by 4 bases; unmatched bases: 9. The CDR3 totals 16 residues. CDR1 is SEHNR, CDR2 FQNEAQ, per germline (reference sequence). This chain's CDR3 is CASSFRLAGTSDTQYF. The CDR3 DNA reads TGTGCCAGCAGTTTCAGACTAGCGGGGACCTCAGATACGCAGTATTTT.

CDR3 coding DNA: TGTGCCAGCAGCGCAAGGGGGGGTTCAGGGGGCTATTCCTACAATGAGCAGTTCTTC. Encoded protein: CASSARGGSGGYSYNEQFF. This rearrangement joins TRBV9 to TRBJ2-1; possible D gene TRBD1, 8 bases. Per germline, CDR1 SGDLS and CDR2 YYNGEE. This CDR3 contains 19 residues. Trimming shortened V by 3 bases and J by 1 base, and 23 bases separated the two germline ends. Looking up the rest from reference TRBV9 and TRBJ2-1 gives the full variable domain: DSGVTQTPKHLITATGQRVTLRCSPRSGDLSVYWYQQSLDQGLQFLIQYYNGEERAKGNILERFSAQQFPDLHSELNLSSLELGDSALYFCASSARGGSGGYSYNEQFFGPGTRLTVL.

This clone occurred a few times. The CDR3 nucleotides are TGTGCCAGCTCACCAGGGGCGTCATACACAGATACGCAGTATTTT. Translation: CASSPGASYTDTQYF. The chain joins TRBV18 to TRBJ2-3; a possible D gene is TRBD1 (5 bases). V was pared by 2 bases and J by 2 bases, with 11 bases between. Germline V gives CDR1 KGHSH, CDR2 LQKENI. This CDR3 spans 15 amino acids. Full variable domain (missing parts from reference TRBV18 and TRBJ2-3): NAGVMQNPRHLVRRRGQEARLRCSPMKGHSHVYWYRQLPEEGLKFMVYLQKENIIDESGMPKERFSAEFPKEGPSILRIQQVVRGDSAAYFCASSPGASYTDTQYFGPGTRLTVL.

In this sample, this clone turned up a few times. This rearrangement joins TRBV5-1 to TRBJ1-1; possibly TRBD1 for D (5 bases). The CDR3 has 15 amino acids. V dropped 0 bases and J dropped 3 bases, with 12 bases sitting between them. Germline values: CDR1 SGHRS, CDR2 YFSETQ. CDR3 amino acids: CASSLGEGTDTEAFF. Written as DNA, the CDR3 is TGCGCCAGCAGCTTGGGGGAGGGGACGGACACTGAAGCTTTCTTT.

This clone is a singleton in its sample. The genes are TRBV19 and TRBJ1-4, with 9 bases fitting TRBD1. Germline assignment: CDR1 LNHDA and CDR2 SQIVND (reference sequence). The V and J ends lost 6 bases and 7 bases, in that order; junction bases with no gene match: 6. This CDR3 spans 14 amino acids. The CDR3 DNA reads TGTGCCAGTAGCTTACAGGGGGCCCTTGAAAAACTGTTTTTT. Protein: CASSLQGALEKLFF.

The V call is TRBV5-1, the J call TRBJ2-7; maybe TRBD2 (6 bases). Looked up from germline, CDR1 is SGHRS and CDR2 is YFSETQ. The CDR3 loop spans 14 amino acids. V lost 0 bases, J lost 4 bases, and 11 bases lay in between. Written as DNA, the CDR3 is TGCGCCAGCAGCTTGGGGGGGGAAGGGTACGAGCAGTACTTC. Its translation is CASSLGGEGYEQYF.

V usage is TRBV6-5 and J usage is TRBJ2-7; D possibly corresponds to TRBD2 (5 bases). CDR1 and CDR2 (germline): MNHEY, SVGAGI. There are 16 residues in the CDR3. V was pared by 3 bases and J by 0 bases, with 15 bases between. Here the CDR3 DNA reads TGTGCCAGCAGTTATAAGGGAGCCCCAAGCTCCTACGAGCAGTACTTC. Translating gives CASSYKGAPSSYEQYF.

The chain carries TRBV14 and TRBJ1-2; TRBD1 aligns across 9 bases. Trimming at V came to 4 bases and at J to 0 bases, leaving 12 bases not matched to a gene. CDR3 length: 18 amino acids. Germline assignment: CDR1 SGHDN and CDR2 FVKESK. The CDR3 DNA follows: TGTGCCAGCAGCCTGACTCCGGGACAGGGTACGGCTAACTATGGCTACACCTTC. It codes for CASSLTPGQGTANYGYTF.